The 13 T cell receptor beta chains reported below all come from one sample, sequenced in a study of T cells in Graves' hyperthyroidism and ophthalmopathy. Amplified TCR beta CDR3 regions came from RNA transcripts. An initial round of RT-PCR targeting the TCR CDR3 relied on the HTBI primer set. TCRdb re-analysed the multiplex PCR reads in MiXCR, keeping a single row per CDR3 protein. The sample includes about 640,000 distinct CDR3 sequences, about a fifth of them seen just once. Material for sequencing was blood. The receptors were gathered from a man in his thirties or forties with Graves' ophthalmopathy.

The V call is TRBV6-1, the J call TRBJ1-1; no reliable D call. This CDR3 has 12 residues. Germline CDR1 reads MNHNS; CDR2 reads SASEGT. The V gene lost 4 bases and the J gene lost 8 bases, with 11 bases spanning the gap. Here the CDR3 DNA reads TGTGCCAGCAGTGGCCCCTCCTTCGAAGCTTTCTTT. It yields the protein CASSGPSFEAFF.

This clonotype was seen a few times. The gene calls are TRBV28 and TRBJ1-4; unclear D gene. Trimming removed 7 bases from V and 5 bases from J, with 17 bases in between. CDR1 and CDR2 from the germline V gene are MDHEN and SYDVKM. The CDR3 sequence is 15 residues long. Here the CDR3 DNA reads TGTGCCAGCAAACTTTCTCGGCAGATCAATGAAAAACTGTTTTTT. It codes for CASKLSRQINEKLFF.

This rearrangement joins TRBV12-3 or TRBV12-4 to TRBJ2-1; possible D gene TRBD2, 7 bases. The CDR3 loop spans 16 amino acids. With 8 bases removed from V and 2 bases from J, the gap between germline ends came to 19 bases. The CDR3 here is CASSPGGGTPYNEQFF. The CDR3 region has the DNA TGTGCCAGCTCCCCGGGGGGCGGAACCCCCTACAATGAGCAGTTCTTC.

The table lists this clonotype with a few counts. The V and J genes are TRBV6-2 or TRBV6-3 and TRBJ2-7; 10 bases match TRBD2. This CDR3 is built from 17 residues. The V gene's germline CDR1 is MNHEY and CDR2 SVGEGT. Trimming cost V 0 bases and J 4 bases; bases outside gene matches: 9. Here the CDR3 DNA reads TGTGCCAGCAGTTACTCGAGGCCTAGCGGGAGTAGGTACGAGCAGTACTTC. This encodes CASSYSRPSGSRYEQYF.

This clonotype appeared a few times. J is TRBJ1-2 and V is TRBV14; D not resolved. V lost 5 bases to trimming and J lost 2 bases, with 9 bases between them. The CDR3 runs to 13 residues. Per the germline V gene, CDR1 is SGHDN and CDR2 is FVKESK. The CDR3 coding sequence is TGTGCCAGCAGCGTCAACCAGAACTATGGCTACACCTTC. It translates to CASSVNQNYGYTF.

This clonotype has only a few counts. The rearrangement joins TRBV7-9 to TRBJ2-1; 7 nucleotides agree with TRBD1. Germline lookup yields CDR1 SEHNR and CDR2 FQNEAQ (reference sequence). The ends lost 3 bases at V and 8 bases at J; junction bases unmatched: 4. The CDR3 contains 13 residues. The CDR3: CASSLDRPDEQFF. The CDR3 nucleotides read TGTGCCAGCAGCTTGGACAGGCCGGATGAGCAGTTCTTC.

The rearrangement joins TRBV11-2 to TRBJ2-5; 7 nucleotides line up with TRBD2. The CDR3 is 12 residues long. V dropped 8 bases and J dropped 5; count of bases not matched to a gene: 5. Germline-derived CDR1 and CDR2 are SGHAT and FQNNGV. The CDR3 loop is CASRAGVETQYF. DNA of the CDR3: TGTGCCAGCCGGGCGGGAGTGGAGACCCAGTACTTC. Full variable domain (rest looked up from reference TRBV11-2 and TRBJ2-5): EAGVAQSPRYKIIEKRQSVAFWCNPISGHATLYWYQQILGQGPKLLIQFQNNGVVDDSQLPKDRFSAERLKGVDSTLKIQPAKLEDSAVYLCASRAGVETQYFGPGTRLLVL.

This clonotype was recorded at least ten times. The chain uses TRBV12-3 or TRBV12-4 and TRBJ1-1; D possibly corresponds to TRBD1 (6 bases). This CDR3 contains 14 residues. V lost 2 bases, J lost 4 bases, and 11 bases lay in between. CDR3 amino acids: CASSLSLGGTEAFF. The CDR3 nucleotides read TGTGCCAGCAGTTTATCCCTAGGGGGCACTGAAGCTTTCTTT.

This clonotype was counted ten times or more. The chain employs TRBV6-1 and TRBJ2-7, with 9 nucleotides matching TRBD1. V dropped 6 bases and J dropped 5; count of bases not matched to a gene: 8. Germline CDR1 is MNHNS and CDR2 is SASEGT. This CDR3 contains 14 residues. CDR3 nucleotides: TGTGCCAGCAGACTCCGGGACAGGGACCACGAGCAGTACTTC. This gives the protein CASRLRDRDHEQYF.

A remark on this clonotype: Given a much more abundant clone one base away, this may be a read error. The V call is TRBV3-1, the J call TRBJ1-1; TRBD1 matches at 10 bases. The length of the CDR3 is 16 residues. Germline V lookup: CDR1 LGHDT, CDR2 YNNKEL (reference sequence). Here the CDR3 reads CASSPGQGFGGGEASF. The CDR3 DNA reads as TGTGCCAGCAGCCCGGGACAGGGGTTTGGGGGAGGTGAAGCTTCCTTT. The entire variable domain, with the rest obtained from reference TRBV3-1 and TRBJ1-1, is as follows: DTAVSQTPKYLVTQMGNDKSIKCEQNLGHDTMYWYKQDSKKFLKIMFSYNNKELIINETVPNRFSPKSPDKAHLNLHINSLELGDSAVYFCASSPGQGFGGGEASFGQGTRLTVV.

The J gene is TRBJ2-3, the V gene TRBV5-1; TRBD2 matches at 7 bases. Trimming took 4 bases from V and 6 from J; bases not matched to a gene: 5. The CDR3 has 13 amino acids. In germline, CDR1 is SGHRS, CDR2 YFSETQ. CDR3 residues: CASSAGELDTQYF. In DNA, the CDR3 is TGCGCCAGCAGCGCGGGGGAGTTGGATACGCAGTATTTT.

The chain recombines TRBV3-1 with TRBJ2-7; tentative D call: TRBD1 (5 bases). The CDR3 loop spans 16 amino acids. Germline V CDR1 and CDR2: LGHDT, YNNKEL (reference sequence). V lost 0 bases, J lost 0 bases, and 12 bases lay in between. The CDR3 loop is CASSQDGWQGSYEQYF. As DNA, the CDR3 is TGTGCCAGCAGCCAAGATGGGTGGCAGGGCTCCTACGAGCAGTACTTC.

This clonotype was counted between two and nine times. The chain recombines TRBV4-1 with TRBJ2-7, with D perhaps matching TRBD1 (6 bases). Between the trimmed V and J ends, which lost 2 bases and 6 bases, there was a span of 17 bases. This CDR3 spans 15 amino acids. Germline V gives CDR1 MGHRA, CDR2 YSYEKL. The CDR3 coding sequence is TGCGCCAGCAGCCAATACGAAAGCCGACAGGCCGAGCAGTACTTC. This encodes CASSQYESRQAEQYF.